These T cell receptor beta chains were read from a single sample in a study of shared clonotypes between healthy human individuals. The method was immunoSEQ multiplex PCR; TCRdb's version includes in-frame clones alone and lacks a portion of them. Among about 980,000 clones listed, approximately 80% were seen once. Material: memory CD4+ T cells sorted from blood. All receptors derive from a young man in good health. The CDR3 runs from the conserved cysteine through the conserved F or W. D genes are given only for firm matches. The size entry is marked missing in some rows and otherwise reads once, few, many or a size class.

>-|TRBV10-3|-|TRBJ2-1
TGTGCCATCAGTGAGAAAGAGCGGGCTGAGCAGTTCTTC
CAISEKERAEQFF
>-|TRBV10-3|-|TRBJ2-7
TGTGCCATCAGTAGCGGTGGATACGAGCAGTACTTC
CAISSGGYEQYF
>TRBD1|TRBV10-3|-|TRBJ2-3
TGTGCCATCAGGGACGGACAGGGACAAAATACGCAGTATTTT
CAIRDGQGQNTQYF
>-|TRBV2|-|TRBJ2-5
TGTGCCAGCAACCGGGGGCAAGAGACCCAGTACTTC
CASNRGQETQYF
>TRBD2|TRBV6-6|-|TRBJ2-1
TGTGCCAGCAGTTACTCGATAGCGGGGCAGTTCTTC
CASSYSIAGQFF
>-|TRBV10-2|-|TRBJ1-1
TGCGCCACCTGCGGGAGGGCCGACACTGAAGCTTTCTTT
CATCGRADTEAFF
>-|TRBV18|-|TRBJ1-1
TGTGCCAGCTCGTCACTACAGGGAGGCACTGAAGCTTTCTTT
CASSSLQGGTEAFF
>-|TRBV5-1|-|TRBJ1-5
TGCGCCAGCAGCACCCAAGACAGCGGGTTACAGCCCCAGCATTTT
CASSTQDSGLQPQHF
>TRBD1|TRBV5-1|few|TRBJ2-7
TGCGCCAGCAGCTCGGGACAGGGCTACGAGCAGTACTTC
CASSSGQGYEQYF
>TRBD2|TRBV5-1|once|TRBJ2-1
TGCGCCAGCAGCTTGGCTACTAGCGTTGTCGATGAGCAGTTCTTC
CASSLATSVVDEQFF
>TRBD1|TRBV5-6|-|TRBJ2-1
TGTGCCAGCAGCACCTCGAGGACAGGGTACAATGAGCAGTTCTTC
CASSTSRTGYNEQFF
>-|TRBV6-4|once|TRBJ2-2
TGTGCCAGCAGCACCGGGGTTCCGAACGGGGAGCTGTTTTTT
CASSTGVPNGELFF
>-|TRBV28|-|TRBJ1-4
TGTGCCAGCAGTCGCGAAGGGGGTCTGGATGAAAAACTGTTTTTT
CASSREGGLDEKLFF
>-|TRBV2|-|TRBJ2-3
TGTGCCAGCAGTGAGGACTTATACAACACAGATACGCAGTATTTT
CASSEDLYNTDTQYF
>-|TRBV5-1|-|TRBJ2-3
TGCGCCAGCAGCCCCGGGGTACCTAGCACAGATACGCAGTATTTT
CASSPGVPSTDTQYF
>TRBD2|TRBV11-2|-|TRBJ2-3
TGTGCCAGCAGCTTAGACGTCGGGGGGGGAGGAGATACGCAGTATTTT
CASSLDVGGGGDTQYF
>TRBD2|TRBV18|-|TRBJ2-7
TGTGCCAGCTCACAGACTAGCGGGGGAAACTACGAGCAGTACTTC
CASSQTSGGNYEQYF
>-|TRBV6-5|-|TRBJ1-6
TGTGCCAGCAGTTACCGGGGGGGCTATAATTCACCCCTCCACTTT
CASSYRGGYNSPLHF
>TRBD2|TRBV6-1|many|TRBJ2-3
TGTGCCAGCTTAGCGGGGAGCACAGATACGCAGTATTTT
CASLAGSTDTQYF
>-|TRBV5-8|-|TRBJ1-1
TGTGCCAGCAGCAAGAAGACAGGTTTTGGAACTGAAGCTTTCTTT
CASSKKTGFGTEAFF
>-|TRBV19|-|TRBJ1-1
TGTGCCAGTAGCATAGACCCAATCACTGAAGCTTTCTTT
CASSIDPITEAFF
>TRBD1|TRBV5-1|few|TRBJ1-1
TGCGCCAGCAGCCACCCATCAGGGGGGCGGGATACTGAAGCTTTCTTT
CASSHPSGGRDTEAFF
>TRBD2|TRBV25-1|-|TRBJ2-5
TGTGCCAGCAGTCCTCGCCCCGGGACTAGCGGACAAGAGACCCAGTACTTC
CASSPRPGTSGQETQYF
>TRBD2|TRBV9|-|TRBJ2-1
TGTGCCAGCACCCGGGGACTAGCGGCGCTGGATGAGCAGTTCTTC
CASTRGLAALDEQFF